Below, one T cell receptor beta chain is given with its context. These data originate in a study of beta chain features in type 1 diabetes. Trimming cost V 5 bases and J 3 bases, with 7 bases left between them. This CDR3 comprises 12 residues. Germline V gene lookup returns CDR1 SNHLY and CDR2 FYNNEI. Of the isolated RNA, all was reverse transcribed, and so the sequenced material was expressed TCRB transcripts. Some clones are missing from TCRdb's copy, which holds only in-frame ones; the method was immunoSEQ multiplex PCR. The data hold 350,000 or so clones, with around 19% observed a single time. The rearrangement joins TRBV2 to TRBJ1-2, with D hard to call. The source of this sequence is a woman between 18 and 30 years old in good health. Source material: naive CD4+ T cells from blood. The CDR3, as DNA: TGTGCCAGCAGTAAACATGACTATGGCTACACCTTC. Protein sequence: CASSKHDYGYTF.